The 21 T cell receptor beta chains presented below share a single source sample, sequenced in a study of blood T cells in healthy people across ages. Alongside a J-beta primer mix, a sample-barcoded 5' primer served in a second PCR lasting about 6 to 12 cycles. From the 5' RACE reads, TCRdb called clonotypes with MiXCR, one entry per CDR3 protein. Of some 1.6 million distinct CDR3 sequences detected, about 31% appear once; the ten largest clones hold about 11%. Sample: blood. These receptors originate from a woman in her twenties or thirties in good health.

This clonotype showed up just a few times. The chain uses TRBV7-2 and TRBJ2-3; TRBD2 matches at 7 bases. The ends lost 4 bases at V and 2 bases at J; junction bases unmatched: 15. Germline loops: CDR1 SGHTA, CDR2 FQGNSA. The CDR3 runs 18 residues. This chain's CDR3 is CASSSSLPRGYFTDTQYF. CDR3 DNA: TGTGCCAGCAGCTCGTCTCTGCCGCGGGGGTACTTCACAGATACGCAGTATTTT.

This clonotype was seen more than once but under ten times. The chain is built from TRBV9 and TRBJ1-5; unclear D gene. CDR1 and CDR2 from the germline V gene are SGDLS and YYNGEE. With 3 bases removed from V and 0 bases from J, the gap between germline ends came to 10 bases. The CDR3 spans 15 residues. The chain's CDR3 is CASSADGYSNQPQHF. CDR3 nucleotide sequence: TGTGCCAGCAGCGCGGACGGTTATAGCAATCAGCCCCAGCATTTT.

The V gene is TRBV6-1, the J gene TRBJ1-1; no clear D gene. V lost 2 bases and J 3 bases, leaving 10 bases between the germline ends. Germline CDR1 is MNHNS and CDR2 is SASEGT. This CDR3 is built from 14 residues. CDR3 sequence: CASSESGRHTEAFF. The CDR3 DNA reads TGTGCCAGCAGTGAAAGTGGCCGGCACACTGAAGCTTTCTTT.

The table lists this clonotype with a few counts. V is TRBV20-1 and J is TRBJ2-5, with 11 bases fitting TRBD2. This CDR3 region has 13 residues. CDR1 DFQATT and CDR2 SNEGSKA come from the germline V gene (reference sequence). Here the CDR3 DNA reads TGCAGCTCTGGTAGCGGGGGGGATGAGACCCAGTACTTC. Protein product: CSSGSGGDETQYF.

V gene TRBV7-8 combines with J gene TRBJ2-3; 10 bases match TRBD2. After removal of 3 bases from V and 1 base from J, the junction contained 4 bases not matched to a gene. Per germline, CDR1 SGHVS and CDR2 FQNEAQ. The length of the CDR3 is 16 residues. CDR3 amino acids: CASSLIAGGRTDTQYF. CDR3 nucleotide sequence: TGTGCCAGCAGCTTGATAGCGGGGGGCCGCACAGATACGCAGTATTTT.

The sample holds a few counts of this clonotype. The chain couples TRBV21-1 to TRBJ2-3. TRBV21-1 is a documented pseudogene. CDR3 length equals 15 residues. In nucleotides, the CDR3 is TGTGCCAGCAGCAAAGAAGACCTACCCACAGATACGCAGTATTTT. Amino acid sequence: CASSKEDLPTDTQYF.

V and J are TRBV4-2 and TRBJ2-6; D is unclear. Trimming cost V 0 bases and J 0 bases, with 15 bases left between them. This CDR3 comprises 19 residues. CDR1 is LGHNA, CDR2 YNFKEQ, per germline. In DNA, the CDR3 is TGTGCCAGCAGCCAAGACAAAGGGTTTCAAAGCTCTGGGGCCAACGTCCTGACTTTC. This gives the protein CASSQDKGFQSSGANVLTF.

This clonotype has just a few counts. The chain joins TRBV2 to TRBJ2-5; possibly TRBD1 for D (6 bases). Germline CDR1 is SNHLY and CDR2 is FYNNEI. The germline V and J ends were trimmed by 0 bases and 3 bases, with 14 bases remaining between them. The length of the CDR3 is 16 residues. The CDR3 region has the DNA TGTGCCAGCAGTGAAGCTAGGGGGACAAATGAAGAGACCCAGTACTTC. It encodes CASSEARGTNEETQYF.

This sequence joins TRBV20-1 and TRBJ2-7, with unresolved D. Germline CDR1 and CDR2: DFQATT and SNEGSKA (reference sequence). The V gene lost 2 bases and the J gene lost 7 bases, with 12 bases spanning the gap. The CDR3 runs 12 residues. As DNA, the CDR3 is TGCAGTGCTAGACCCCGTAGTAATGAGCAGTACTTC. Residues: CSARPRSNEQYF.

This clonotype was recorded at least ten times. The V gene is TRBV7-2, the J gene TRBJ2-7, with D perhaps TRBD1 (5 bases). The V gene's germline CDR1 is SGHTA and CDR2 FQGNSA. The CDR3 contains 19 residues. Trimming removed 5 bases from V and 0 bases from J, with 26 bases in between. The CDR3 DNA reads TGTGCCAGCAGCAACCGCGAAGGGGCAGGGATATTCAGCTCCTACGAGCAGTACTTC. It encodes CASSNREGAGIFSSYEQYF.

This clonotype was observed a handful of times. V gene TRBV21-1 combines with J gene TRBJ1-2; the table gives TRBD1 as D, unverified against the DNA. TRBV21-1 is tagged as a pseudogene. The CDR3 contains 15 residues. The CDR3 coding sequence is TGTGCCAGCAGCAAAGTGTACAGGGTAAACTATGGCTACACCTTC. Encoded protein: CASSKVYRVNYGYTF.

The chain uses TRBV20-1 and TRBJ1-5; 7 bases are shared with TRBD1. The length of the CDR3 is 14 residues. The junction had 6 bases not matched to a gene; V was cut back by 3 bases and J by 4 bases. Germline CDR1 reads DFQATT; CDR2 reads SNEGSKA (reference sequence). This chain's CDR3 is CSARRAGGNQPQHF. CDR3 nucleotide sequence: TGCAGTGCTAGGAGGGCAGGGGGGAATCAGCCCCAGCATTTT.

This clonotype has just a few counts. This rearrangement joins TRBV6-1 to TRBJ1-1; a possible D gene is TRBD1 (5 bases). The CDR3 is 13 amino acids. From germline, CDR1 is MNHNS and CDR2 SASEGT. Trimming stripped 8 bases from V and 4 bases from J, with 14 bases between. CDR3 residues: CASCWLGGTEAFF. The CDR3 bases are TGTGCCAGCTGCTGGTTGGGGGGCACTGAAGCTTTCTTT.

The chain joins TRBV28 to TRBJ1-5; no reliable D call. Per germline, CDR1 MDHEN and CDR2 SYDVKM. Trimming took 2 bases from V and 0 from J, leaving 14 bases between them. CDR3 size: 17 residues. CDR3 loop: CASSLPTSGVSNQPQHF. The CDR3 coding sequence is TGTGCCAGCAGTTTACCCACCTCGGGTGTTAGCAATCAGCCCCAGCATTTT.

The genes are TRBV15 and TRBJ2-3; 8 bases agree with TRBD1. The CDR3 covers 18 residues. Germline assignment: CDR1 LNHNV and CDR2 YYDKDF (reference sequence). V lost 4 bases and J lost 3; bases outside the gene matches: 15. As DNA, the CDR3 is TGTGCCACCAGCATACTGACAGGGGCGTTGGGGGGTACAGATACGCAGTATTTT. It codes for CATSILTGALGGTDTQYF.

On this clonotype itself: The germline gene is not matched at one end of the junction; a read error may be the cause. The chain carries TRBV3-1 and TRBJ2-1; 8 bases are a match to TRBD2. The germline gives CDR1 LGHDT, CDR2 YNNKEL (reference sequence). CDR3 length equals 11 residues. This CDR3 is CASGGGREQHF. The CDR3 DNA is TGTGCCAGCGGCGGGGGGCGCGAGCAGCACTTC.

This chain joins TRBV4-1 and TRBJ2-1; TRBD1 matches at 8 bases. CDR1 is MGHRA and CDR2 is YSYEKL in the germline V gene. V lost 0 bases to trimming and J lost 10 bases; unmatched junction nucleotides: 8. The CDR3 contains 15 residues. The CDR3 coding sequence is TGCGCCAGCAGCCAAGAAAACACAGGGGGTGGGGAGCAGTTCTTC. Translation gives CASSQENTGGGEQFF.

The J gene is TRBJ2-3, the V gene TRBV3-1, with 10 bases fitting TRBD2. J was trimmed by 3 bases and V by 0 bases; bases with no gene match: 6. The CDR3 spans 17 residues. Per germline, CDR1 LGHDT and CDR2 YNNKEL (reference sequence). This chain's CDR3 is CASSQDGLAGVTDTQYF. DNA for the CDR3: TGTGCCAGCAGCCAAGATGGGCTAGCGGGAGTGACAGATACGCAGTATTTT.

This clonotype has a handful of counts. The chain employs TRBV7-6 and TRBJ1-1; D ambiguous. The CDR3 runs 15 residues. Germline V gives CDR1 SGHVS, CDR2 FNYEAQ. V shed 3 bases and J shed 4 bases, with 15 bases lying between them. The CDR3 loop is CASSLSGFSGTEAFF. The CDR3 region has the DNA TGTGCCAGCAGCTTGTCGGGGTTTAGTGGCACTGAAGCTTTCTTT. The full variable domain, with the rest looked up from reference TRBV7-6 and TRBJ1-1, is GAGVSQSPRYKVTKRGQDVALRCDPISGHVSLYWYRQALGQGPEFLTYFNYEAQQDKSGLPNDRFSAERPEGSISTLTIQRTEQRDSAMYRCASSLSGFSGTEAFFGQGTRLTVV.

Ten or more counts support this clonotype. The J gene is TRBJ2-3, the V gene TRBV5-1, with TRBD1 matching over 7 bases. J gave up 3 bases and V 4 bases, and 8 bases lay outside the gene matches. The CDR3 loop spans 15 amino acids. Germline CDR1 is SGHRS and CDR2 is YFSETQ. This CDR3 reads CASSTSGRGTDTQYF. DNA for the CDR3: TGCGCCAGCAGCACGTCGGGCAGGGGGACAGATACGCAGTATTTT.

As regards this clonotype: The germline gene is not matched at one end of the junction; a read error may be the cause. The chain couples TRBV7-9 to TRBJ1-1; no definite D call. CDR3 length equals 17 residues. Germline lookup yields CDR1 SEHNR and CDR2 FQNEAQ (reference sequence). Here the CDR3 DNA reads TGTGCCAGCGGCTTGGGCCGTGGGTCCAGTCGGGTCACTGAAGCTTTCTTT. Its translation is CASGLGRGSSRVTEAFF.